Listed below are T cell receptor beta chains from one sample, sequenced in a study of blood T cell repertoires in COVID-19. TCRdb's table, derived via immunoSEQ multiplex PCR, lists solely in-frame clones and lacks some. Altogether roughly 65,000 clones are present, around 90% being singletons, with the ten largest covering roughly 1.3%. The sample taken for sequencing was peripheral blood. The receptors come from a man in his sixties with acute or convalescent COVID-19. The CDR3 runs from the conserved cysteine through the conserved F or W. The D gene is left open where the match is weak. A clone size is listed for some rows: how often the clone was seen (once, few, many), or a class if it is expanded.

TRBJ1-1 TRBV30 . . TGTGCCTGGAGGGTCGGGGTTTGGGGCACTGAAGCTTTCTTT CAWRVGVWGTEAFF
TRBJ2-2 TRBV6-1 . . TGTGCCAGCAGTGAAGCAGTTGAGACAGGGCTGTTTTTT CASSEAVETGLFF
TRBJ1-2 TRBV19 . TRBD1 TGTGCCAGTAGTGTCGCTGGGACAGAGAGGGGCTACACCTTC CASSVAGTERGYTF
TRBJ2-1 TRBV5-6 . TRBD1 TGTGCCAGCAGCGGTGGGACAGGGGGAGTCTACAATGAGCAGTTCTTC CASSGGTGGVYNEQFF
TRBJ2-7 TRBV12-3/TRBV12-4 . . TGTGCCAGCAGGCGGCCAGCCGGAGAGCAGTACTTC CASRRPAGEQYF
TRBJ1-5 TRBV3-1/TRBV3-2 once TRBD1 TGTGCCAGCAGCCAAGGGGGACAGAGCAATCAGCCCCAGCATTTT CASSQGGQSNQPQHF
TRBJ2-7 TRBV4-2 . TRBD1 TGTGCCAGCAGCTCCCAGGGGACAGGGGACGGGTACGAGCAGTACTTC CASSSQGTGDGYEQYF
TRBJ1-6 TRBV18 . . TGTGCCAGCTCACAAGGACAGTCAAATTCACCCCTCCACTTT CASSQGQSNSPLHF
TRBJ2-1 TRBV6-2/TRBV6-3 . . TGTGCCAGCAGTTTCCCCGGGCGGGCCGATGAGCAGTTCTTC CASSFPGRADEQFF
TRBJ2-1 TRBV11-2 few TRBD2 TGTGCCAGCAGCCAGGATAGCGGGGGGGGAAATGAGCAGTTCTTC CASSQDSGGGNEQFF
TRBJ2-3 TRBV9 . TRBD1 TGTGCCAGCAGCGTAAGGACAGGGATCGCAGATACGCAGTATTTT CASSVRTGIADTQYF
TRBJ2-7 TRBV4-1 . TRBD1 TGCGCCAGCAGTCCTAGTAACCGGGACAGGGGCGCTTATCCCTACGAGCAGTACTTC CASSPSNRDRGAYPYEQYF
TRBJ1-1 TRBV5-6 few TRBD1 TGTGCCAGCAGCTTCTACCCGGGACAGGGGGCGACTGAAGCTTTCTTT CASSFYPGQGATEAFF
TRBJ1-4 TRBV3-1/TRBV3-2 . . TGTGCCAGCAGCCGCGGGGGGTCAACTAATGAAAAACTGTTTTTT CASSRGGSTNEKLFF
TRBJ1-2 TRBV2 . TRBD1 TGTGCCAGCAGCCCATCGTTCGTGGCAGGGGGCGATGGCTACACCTTC CASSPSFVAGGDGYTF
TRBJ1-2 TRBV6-5 . TRBD1 TGTGCCAGCCGTCGACAGGGAGGTGGCTACACCTTC CASRRQGGGYTF
TRBJ1-2 TRBV19 . TRBD1 TGTGCCAGTAGTCACACAGGGGACTATGGCTACACCTTC CASSHTGDYGYTF
TRBJ2-7 TRBV25-1 . TRBD2 TGTGCCAGCAGTTTGGGGGGGTTCCCCTACGAGCAGTACTTC CASSLGGFPYEQYF
TRBJ2-1 TRBV6-6 . . TGTGCCAGCAGTCCTTCGGATGAGCAGTTCTTC CASSPSDEQFF
TRBJ1-1 TRBV27 . . TGTGCCAGCAGCCTAGTTTCGGGGAACACTGAAGCTTTCTTT CASSLVSGNTEAFF
TRBJ1-6 TRBV19 . TRBD1 TGTGCCAGTAGCCGACAGGGAAATTCACCCCTCCACTTT CASSRQGNSPLHF
TRBJ1-4 TRBV11-2 . TRBD1 TGTGCCAGCAGCTCCCCGACAGGGTTTAGGGAACTGTTTTTT CASSSPTGFRELFF
TRBJ1-1 TRBV14 once . TGTGCCAGCAGCCCCTATCCGGGGAGGGGCGGCACTGAAGCTTTCTTT CASSPYPGRGGTEAFF
TRBJ1-5 TRBV7-8 . . TGTGCCAGCAGCTTACCACAAGAACAGACGGGAATCAATCAGCCCCAGCATTTT CASSLPQEQTGINQPQHF
TRBJ1-6 TRBV5-6 . TRBD1 TGTGCCAGCAGCTCCGGACAGGGGCAGCGATCACCCCTCCACTTT CASSSGQGQRSPLHF
TRBJ1-4 TRBV18 . TRBD1 TGTGCCAGCTCAGCCGGGACAGGGGGCGAAAAACTGTTTTTT CASSAGTGGEKLFF
TRBJ1-5 TRBV24-1 . . TGTGCCACCAGTGATTACGTCCAGGGTCAGCCCCAGCATTTT CATSDYVQGQPQHF
TRBJ1-2 TRBV11-2 . . TGTGCCAGCAGCTTAGACAGGGCCACTAACTATGGCTACACCTTC CASSLDRATNYGYTF
TRBJ1-2 TRBV4-1 . . TGCGCCAGCAGCCTAAGAGGTGGAATAGGTGGCTACACCTTC CASSLRGGIGGYTF
TRBJ1-3 TRBV18 . . TGTGCCAGCTCCCCGAATCACCAGCCGGGTGGCTCTGGAAACACCATATATTTT CASSPNHQPGGSGNTIYF
TRBJ1-1 TRBV10-2 . . TGCGCCAGCTGGGGGGGGGAAATGAACACTGAAGCTTTCTTT CASWGGEMNTEAFF
TRBJ1-1 TRBV29-1 . TRBD1 TGCAGCGCTTCGACAGGGGGCGAATCTGAAGCTTTCTTT CSASTGGESEAFF
TRBJ1-2 TRBV9 . TRBD1 TGTGCCAGCAGCCCAGGGGGGTGGGAATCCTATGGCTACACCTTC CASSPGGWESYGYTF
TRBJ1-4 TRBV5-1 . TRBD1 TGCGCCAGCAGCGGACAGGGCGCCCCGAATGAAAAACTGTTTTTT CASSGQGAPNEKLFF
TRBJ1-5 TRBV3-1/TRBV3-2 . . TGTGCCAGCAGCCAAGGTCAGGATAGCAATCAGCCCCAGCATTTT CASSQGQDSNQPQHF
TRBJ1-2 TRBV19 . . TGTGCCAGTAGTAAGACTGTCCTGGACTATGGCTACACCTTC CASSKTVLDYGYTF
TRBJ2-3 TRBV25-1 . . TGTGCCAGCAGTGGGCTGGCGGCCGCAGATACGCAGTATTTT CASSGLAAADTQYF
TRBJ1-1 TRBV6-6 . . TGTGCCAGCAGTGACAGGTTGGCTTTCTTT CASSDRLAFF
TRBJ1-2 TRBV19 . . TGTGCCAGTAGTATGGCGCATGGACAAAGGACGATTCCGAGCTATGGCTACACCTTC CASSMAHGQRTIPSYGYTF
TRBJ1-6 TRBV6-5 once TRBD1 TGTGCCAACCGGGACAGGTATAATTCACCCCTCCACTTT CANRDRYNSPLHF
TRBJ2-2 TRBV6-5 . . TGTGCCAGCAGTTTACTTAGGGACTCTATAACCGGGGAGCTGTTTTTT CASSLLRDSITGELFF
TRBJ1-5 TRBV5-4 . TRBD1 TGTGCCAGCAGCTTGATGGGACAGGGCTACAGTCAGCCCCAGCATTTT CASSLMGQGYSQPQHF
TRBJ2-4 TRBV2 . TRBD1 TGTGCCAGCTTGGGTGGGACAGGGGGGCTAAACATTCAGTACTTC CASLGGTGGLNIQYF
TRBJ1-3 TRBV6-6 . . TGTGCCAGCAGTTACTTCGGGGACTCTGGAAACACCATATATTTT CASSYFGDSGNTIYF
TRBJ2-1 TRBV3-1/TRBV3-2 . . TGTGCCAGCAGCCAAGGAGGCGGCCTCTCCTACAATGAGCAGTTCTTC CASSQGGGLSYNEQFF
TRBJ1-4 TRBV2 . . TGTGCCTCCTCACCCTTCCTCGGGGATGAAAAACTGTTTTTT CASSPFLGDEKLFF
TRBJ1-2 TRBV9 . TRBD1 TGTGCCAGCAGCACCCCGCGGGGGACAGGCCTTAACTATGGCTACACCTTC CASSTPRGTGLNYGYTF
TRBJ2-2 TRBV3-1/TRBV3-2 . . TGTGCCAGCAGCCAGCTAAGAGGATCCGGGGAGCTGTTTTTT CASSQLRGSGELFF